The 11 T cell receptor beta chains below come from one sample, sequenced in a study of T cells in Graves' hyperthyroidism and ophthalmopathy. RNA transcripts yielded amplified TCR beta CDR3 regions. The TCR CDR3 was amplified in a first-round RT-PCR using the HTBI primer set. Via MiXCR, TCRdb re-called the multiplex PCR reads, giving one row per CDR3 protein. The table has 500,000 to 600,000 distinct CDR3 sequences, over 15% seen once. The sample consisted of blood. All receptors derive from a woman between 18 and 30 years old with Graves' hyperthyroidism.

This clonotype is medium-sized in the sample. This rearrangement joins TRBV6-2 or TRBV6-3 to TRBJ2-1, with TRBD2 as a possible D gene (6 bases). Trimming removed 6 bases from V and 6 bases from J, with 15 bases in between. The CDR3 length is 14 residues. The V gene's germline CDR1 is MNHEY and CDR2 SVGEGT. CDR3 DNA: TGTGCCAGCAGCGGAGGGGACGGGTCCAATGAGCAGTTCTTC. Encoded protein: CASSGGDGSNEQFF.

The rearrangement joins TRBV27 to TRBJ1-5; the D is unclear. Germline CDR1 reads MNHEY; CDR2 reads SMNVEV (reference sequence). Trimming took off 0 bases at V and 0 bases at J, with 9 bases between the two ends. The CDR3 contains 16 residues. The CDR3 nucleotides read TGTGCCAGCAGTTTATCGGGGATCCATAGCAATCAGCCCCAGCATTTT. This gives the protein CASSLSGIHSNQPQHF.

V usage is TRBV20-1 and J usage is TRBJ1-2, with 11 bases fitting TRBD1. Per the germline V gene, CDR1 is DFQATT and CDR2 is SNEGSKA (reference sequence). The trim removed 1 base at V and 6 bases at J, leaving 7 bases unmatched. This CDR3 has 15 amino acids. In DNA, the CDR3 is TGCAGTGCTAGAGTCCCCGGGACAGGGGGAGATGGCTACACCTTC. Translated: CSARVPGTGGDGYTF.

This clonotype was seen repeatedly, ten times or more. The chain couples TRBV7-2 to TRBJ2-7; 8 bases agree with TRBD2. CDR1 and CDR2 (germline): SGHTA, FQGNSA. CDR3 size: 14 residues. V shed 3 bases and J 2 bases; nucleotides not matched to a gene: 3. The CDR3 DNA is TGTGCCAGCAGCTTGATAGCGGGAACCTACGAGCAGTACTTC. Amino acid sequence: CASSLIAGTYEQYF.

The table lists this clonotype with many counts. The CDR3 here is CASSLVSSGVDTQYF. The CDR3 nucleotides are TGCGCCAGCAGCTTGGTGTCTAGCGGGGTGGATACGCAGTATTTT. The V gene is TRBV5-1, the J gene TRBJ2-3; 9 bases line up with TRBD2. The CDR3 has 15 amino acids. J gave up 6 bases and V 0 bases, and 5 bases lay outside the gene matches. Germline CDR1 SGHRS, CDR2 YFSETQ. The complete variable domain, with remaining parts taken from reference TRBV5-1 and TRBJ2-3, reads KAGVTQTPRYLIKTRGQQVTLSCSPISGHRSVSWYQQTPGQGLQFLFEYFSETQRNKGNFPGRFSGRQFSNSRSEMNVSTLELGDSALYLCASSLVSSGVDTQYFGPGTRLTVL.

This clonotype was recorded at least ten times. The rearrangement joins TRBV28 to TRBJ2-1; 7 bases agree with TRBD2. V gave up 2 bases and J gave up 4 bases; unmatched junction bases: 2. The CDR3 totals 14 residues. The V gene's germline CDR1 is MDHEN and CDR2 SYDVKM. This chain's CDR3 is CASSLREDYNEQFF. The CDR3 bases are TGTGCCAGCAGTTTACGGGAGGATTACAATGAGCAGTTCTTC.

This clonotype came up many times. The chain uses TRBV20-1 and TRBJ1-1; possible D gene TRBD1, 6 bases. V dropped 3 bases and J dropped 2 bases, with 10 bases sitting between them. CDR1 and CDR2 from the germline V gene are DFQATT and SNEGSKA (reference sequence). CDR3 length: 13 residues. Here the CDR3 DNA reads TGCAGTGCTAGGGACAGCAGAAACACTGAAGCTTTCTTT. Translation: CSARDSRNTEAFF.

V and J are TRBV5-1 and TRBJ2-4, with D possibly being TRBD2 (5 bases). The CDR3 sequence is 15 residues long. Trimming removed 4 bases at V and 4 bases at J, with 15 bases between. Germline V gives CDR1 SGHRS, CDR2 YFSETQ. CDR3 residues: CASSPGMGLKNIQYF. For the CDR3, the DNA is TGCGCCAGCAGCCCGGGGATGGGTTTAAAAAACATTCAGTACTTC.

This clonotype has ten or more counts. The chain combines TRBV7-3 with TRBJ2-1; 8 bases agree with TRBD1. The trim removed 5 bases at V and 4 bases at J, leaving 7 bases unmatched. CDR3 length equals 15 residues. CDR1 SGHTA and CDR2 FQGTGA come from the germline V gene. The CDR3 is CASSPRTGLYNEQFF. The CDR3 DNA is TGTGCCAGCAGCCCAAGGACAGGGTTGTACAATGAGCAGTTCTTC.

The CDR3 region is CASSQWTSGRTNNEQFF. CDR3 bases: TGTGCCAGCAGCCAATGGACTAGCGGGAGGACTAACAATGAGCAGTTCTTC. The chain links TRBV3-1 to TRBJ2-1; 14 bases are a match to TRBD2. CDR3 length: 17 amino acids. Unmatched junction bases numbered 5, after V lost 2 bases and J lost 5 bases. The germline V gene encodes CDR1 LGHDT and CDR2 YNNKEL (reference sequence).

The genes are TRBV19 and TRBJ2-1; D is perhaps TRBD1 (6 bases). V was cut by 7 bases and J by 9 bases, with 16 bases left in between. The germline V gene has CDR1 LNHDA and CDR2 SQIVND (reference sequence). The CDR3 extends over 13 amino acids. CDR3: CASTLNRDTEQFF. CDR3 coding DNA: TGTGCCAGTACATTGAACCGGGACACTGAGCAGTTCTTC.